This T cell receptor beta chain is drawn from a study of immune evolution from preneoplasia to lung adenocarcinoma. Sequenced by immunoSEQ multiplex PCR; TCRdb stores in-frame clones only, minus some. The sample lists approximately 17,000 clones; 75% to 90% were seen once. Two lung cancer pathologists independently confirmed each histologic diagnosis. Note on this clone: Its cognate antigen is unknown.

Study-level results: T cell clonality was higher in KRAS-mutant than EGFR-mutant or wild-type nodules. Normal lung had highest clonality; later lesions appeared denser, more diverse.

The receptor's source is a person between 70 and 80 years old with invasive lung adenocarcinoma. The material sequenced was FFPE invasive lung adenocarcinoma tissue.

The CDR3 DNA follows: TGTGCCAGCAGCCCGGGACATAAGCCCTACGAGCAGTACTTC. Protein: CASSPGHKPYEQYF. The gene calls are TRBV6-5 and TRBJ2-7, with D maybe TRBD1 (6 bases). CDR3 length equals 14 residues. Germline lookup yields CDR1 MNHEY and CDR2 SVGAGI. The V gene lost 6 bases and the J gene lost 2 bases, with 14 bases spanning the gap.